This T cell receptor (beta chain) was sequenced for a study of cytomegalovirus exposure and HLA in healthy donors. The PCR made use of 60 Vbeta and 13 Jbeta primers. Assay: immunoSEQ multiplex PCR; the TCRdb copy retains only in-frame clones and omits some. The sample shows approximately 170,000 clones, approximately 80% of them seen only once. The CDR3 is 14 amino acids. V lost 0 bases to trimming and J lost 2 bases, with 8 bases between them. Germline loops: CDR1 LGHNA, CDR2 YSLEER. Study-level results: The classifier reportedly diagnosed cytomegalovirus status with high sensitivity and specificity. Based on reports, TCR beta sequences accurately predicted HLA-A and HLA-B alleles for most subjects. TCR beta chains numbering more than 150 were designated cytomegalovirus-associated.

Turning to this clone: The antigen is unknown.

The rearrangement joins TRBV4-3 to TRBJ2-7; D not certain. The sequenced sample was PBMCs. This clonotype was obtained from a woman aged 50 to 65 in good health and CMV-seronegative. The CDR3 here is CASSQETSTYEQYF. In DNA, the CDR3 is TGCGCCAGCAGCCAAGAAACTTCTACCTACGAGCAGTACTTC.